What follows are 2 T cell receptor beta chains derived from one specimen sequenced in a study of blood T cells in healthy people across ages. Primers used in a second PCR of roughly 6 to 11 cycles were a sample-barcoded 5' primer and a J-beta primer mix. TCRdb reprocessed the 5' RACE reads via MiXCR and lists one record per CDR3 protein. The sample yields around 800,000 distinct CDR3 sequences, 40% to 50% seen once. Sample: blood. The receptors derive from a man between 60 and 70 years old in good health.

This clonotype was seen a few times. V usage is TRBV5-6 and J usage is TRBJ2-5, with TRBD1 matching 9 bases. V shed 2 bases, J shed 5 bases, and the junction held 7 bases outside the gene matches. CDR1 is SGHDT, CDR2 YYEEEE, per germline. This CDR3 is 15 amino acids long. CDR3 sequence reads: CASSFRTGVLETQYF. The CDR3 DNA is TGTGCCAGCAGCTTCAGGACAGGGGTATTGGAGACCCAGTACTTC.

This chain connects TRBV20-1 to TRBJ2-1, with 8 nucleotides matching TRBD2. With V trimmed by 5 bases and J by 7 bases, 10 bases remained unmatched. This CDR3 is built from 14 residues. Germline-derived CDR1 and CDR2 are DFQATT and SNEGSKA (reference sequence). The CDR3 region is CSAAGTSNFNEQFF. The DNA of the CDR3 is TGCAGTGCTGCCGGGACTAGTAACTTTAATGAGCAGTTCTTC.